The clone carrying this T cell receptor (beta chain) was picked up a small number of times. Its antigen is unidentified. Looked up from germline, CDR1 is SEHNR and CDR2 is FQNEAQ (reference sequence). The CDR3 loop spans 18 amino acids. Germline trimming cut 1 base from V and 7 bases from J; bases unmatched to any gene: 9. This entry is derived from a study of blood T cells in healthy people across ages. Investigators took about 9.4 milliliters of peripheral blood from every donor. Findings and caveats of the study: Across samples, TCR beta diversity tracked strongly with naive T cell percentage.

Through a sample-barcoded 5' primer and a J-beta primer mix, a second PCR was run for roughly 7 to 12 cycles. CDR3-containing paired-end reads numbered at least 2.5 million in each sample. MiXCR was run by TCRdb on the 5' RACE reads, yielding one entry per CDR3 protein. The data hold approximately 800,000 distinct CDR3 sequences, with about 45% observed a single time. The sequencing sample was made of blood. The sequence derives from a man at least 80 years old in good health. The rearrangement links TRBV7-9 to TRBJ2-1; TRBD2 agrees at 14 bases. CDR3 bases: TGTGCCAGCAGCTTAGGGGGAGTGGGACTAGCGGGAGTAAATGAGCAGTTCTTC. This translates into CASSLGGVGLAGVNEQFF.